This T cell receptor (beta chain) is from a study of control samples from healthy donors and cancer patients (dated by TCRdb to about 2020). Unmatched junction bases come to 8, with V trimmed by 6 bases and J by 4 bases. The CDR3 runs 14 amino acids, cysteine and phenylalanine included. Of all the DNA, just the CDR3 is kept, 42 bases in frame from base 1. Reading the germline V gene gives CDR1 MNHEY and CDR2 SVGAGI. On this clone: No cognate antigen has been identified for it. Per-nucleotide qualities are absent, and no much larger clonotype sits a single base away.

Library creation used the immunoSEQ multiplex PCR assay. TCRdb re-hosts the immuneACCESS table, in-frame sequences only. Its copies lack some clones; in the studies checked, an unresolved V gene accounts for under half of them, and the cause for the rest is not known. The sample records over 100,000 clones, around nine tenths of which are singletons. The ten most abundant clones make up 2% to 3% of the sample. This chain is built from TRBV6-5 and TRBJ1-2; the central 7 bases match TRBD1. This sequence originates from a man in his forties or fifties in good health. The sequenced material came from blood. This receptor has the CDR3 CASSLVRGGYGYTF. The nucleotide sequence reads TGTGCCAGCAGCCTCGTCAGGGGGGGCTATGGCTACACCTTC.